The T cell receptor (beta chain) described here comes from a study of shared clonotypes between healthy human individuals. The V segment lost 2 bases and the J segment 8 bases; nucleotides outside the gene matches: 3. This CDR3 region has 14 residues. Germline V CDR1 and CDR2: SGHNT, YENEEA. Method: immunoSEQ multiplex PCR; TCRdb's copy keeps in-frame clones and lacks some. The table has about half a million clones, approximately 84% seen once. This receptor was obtained from a middle-aged woman in good health. Some clones in this sample may be carry-over from other donors' samples. Source material: PBMCs. The V call is TRBV11-3, the J call TRBJ2-1; TRBD2 agrees at 10 bases. In DNA, the CDR3 is TGTGCCAGCAGCTTAAGCGGGAGGGCGTATGAGCAGTTCTTC. Its protein product is CASSLSGRAYEQFF.